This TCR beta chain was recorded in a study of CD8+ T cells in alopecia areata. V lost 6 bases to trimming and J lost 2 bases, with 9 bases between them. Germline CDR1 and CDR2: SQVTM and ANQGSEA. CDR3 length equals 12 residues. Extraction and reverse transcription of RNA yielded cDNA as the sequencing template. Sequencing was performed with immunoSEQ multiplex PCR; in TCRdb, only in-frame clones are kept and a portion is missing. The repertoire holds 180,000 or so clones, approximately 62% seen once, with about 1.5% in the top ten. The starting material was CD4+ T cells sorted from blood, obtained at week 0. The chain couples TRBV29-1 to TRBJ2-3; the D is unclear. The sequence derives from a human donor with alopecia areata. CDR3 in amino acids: CSVLPDTDTQYF. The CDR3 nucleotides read TGCAGCGTCCTCCCGGACACAGATACGCAGTATTTT.